These T cell receptor beta chains were read from a single sample in a study of blood T cell repertoires in COVID-19. The repertoire was sequenced with immunoSEQ multiplex PCR; TCRdb's copy has only in-frame clones and lacks some. The data contain 150,000 to 200,000 clones, roughly 80% of them singletons. Sequencing used peripheral blood. These receptors all stem from a woman aged 40 to 50 with COVID-19, enrolled during active disease. CDR3s leave out the opening cysteine and the closing phenylalanine or tryptophan.

TRBV4-1	TRBJ1-2	ASSQPYRSGTYVGYT
TRBV9	TRBJ2-3	ASSVYGRGDTQY
TRBV19	TRBJ2-1	ASSIGASGRYNEQF
TRBV5-1	TRBJ1-2	ASSPGEGYT
TRBV28	TRBJ1-2	ASSPTGSYGYT
TRBV2	TRBJ2-3	ASSDRGLTDTQY
TRBV7-3	TRBJ2-1	ASSLTSGGAHEQF
TRBV12-3/TRBV12-4	TRBJ2-3	ASKRGHEDTQY
TRBV9	TRBJ1-2	ASSSYSGESYGYT
TRBV7-3	TRBJ2-1	ASSRTGDYNEQF
TRBV2	TRBJ1-2	ASSEQMYGYT
TRBV28	TRBJ1-2	ASSGRGLGYT
TRBV29-1	TRBJ2-6	SVIGGGHISGANVLT
TRBV19	TRBJ1-5	ASAQGLGPQH
TRBV9	TRBJ2-1	ASSVAPSGGVEQF
TRBV11-2	TRBJ2-2	ASSSTTGRGGELF
TRBV7-8	TRBJ1-1	ASSNTGGKNTEAF
TRBV18	TRBJ1-4	ASSPGTREEKLF
TRBV14	TRBJ1-1	ASSQVSDRGRFNTEAF
TRBV18	TRBJ2-1	ASSPLDRGVEQF
TRBV24-1	TRBJ2-1	ATSAGQGKTSGNEQF
TRBV6-5	TRBJ1-1	ASKGLGGYEAF
TRBV2	TRBJ1-1	ASRDSRRAF
TRBV19	TRBJ2-1	ASNPSSGGNNEQF
TRBV27	TRBJ2-1	ASSPDWSSYNEQF
TRBV11-2	TRBJ1-2	ASSLGQGYGYT
TRBV5-4	TRBJ2-3	ASSFRPSTTDTQY
TRBV28	TRBJ2-3	ASSPSLGEGHSTDTQY
TRBV11-2	TRBJ2-2	ASSFTGTGELF
TRBV6-5	TRBJ2-3	ASREEGASTDTQY
TRBV9	TRBJ1-2	ASSTSTGNYGYT
TRBV1	TRBJ2-3	TSSQGAPAGAQDTQY
TRBV7-3	TRBJ2-2	ASSSGLAGTTGELF
TRBV3-1/TRBV3-2	TRBJ2-1	ASSQGRWTSGRAGYNEQF